The clone carrying this T cell receptor beta chain was seen a few times. Per the authors' pipeline: Nucleated cell number was recorded as an estimate derived from reference gene primer amplification. Generated by immunoSEQ multiplex PCR, the TCRdb table keeps only in-frame clones and is missing some. Clonal size and the V and J genes are those of that table, whereas D and trimming came from the DNA. The sample has 95,000 to 100,000 clones, roughly nine tenths seen once; the top ten hold around 15%. The entry originates in a study of blood T cell repertoires in COVID-19. Study as a whole: The origin of the acute and convalescent COVID-19 samples was the United States, Italy and Spain. PBMCs, B-cell-depleted T cells, or T cells provided the cDNA or gDNA that made up the material.

The V gene lost 4 bases and the J gene lost 8 bases, with 14 bases spanning the gap. Germline CDR1 is GTSNPN and CDR2 is SVGIG (reference sequence). The CDR3 sequence is 12 residues long. The sample comprised peripheral blood. The gene calls are TRBV30 and TRBJ1-2, with a tentative D call TRBD1 (6 bases). The origin of this receptor is a man in his forties or fifties with acute or convalescent COVID-19. The CDR3 here is CAWNLYRAGYTF. The CDR3 DNA is TGTGCCTGGAACCTATACAGGGCCGGCTACACCTTC.